Listed here are 30 T cell receptor beta chains from one sample, sequenced in a study of CD8+ T cells in alopecia areata. Reverse transcription of extracted RNA yielded cDNA, which provided the sequencing template. Clones were sequenced by immunoSEQ multiplex PCR, and TCRdb holds only the in-frame ones, with some missing. Listed for the sample are about 300,000 clones, none seen a single time. A sort of pooled cutaneous lymph node cells used CD4, CD8alpha, NKG2D, NKG2ACE and other stains. Sequencing input: CD4+ T cells sorted from a lymph node. The receptors shown here come from a C3H/HeJ mouse with alopecia areata. The MHC haplotype of this mouse line is H2-k.

This clone appeared a few times. Gene names and germline match the mouse. The read terminates 4 residues before the CDR3 end, so the remaining end is supplied by the germline J gene. The chain carries TRBV19 and TRBJ2-3; TRBD2 aligns across 11 bases. The CDR3 has 15 residues. Per germline, CDR1 FNHDT and CDR2 SITEND (reference sequence). CDR3 in amino acids: CASTWDWGIGETLYF. The sequenced part of the CDR3 DNA is TGTGCCAGCACCTGGGACTGGGGGATTGGAGAA.

This clone turned up a few times. The listed genes are named as in mouse. The CDR3 extends 4 residues past the end of the read, so its final part is completed from the germline J gene. The chain joins TRBV13-2 to TRBJ2-7; D is possibly TRBD2 (5 bases). Germline assignment: CDR1 NNHNN and CDR2 SYGAGS (reference sequence). The CDR3 sequence is 13 residues long. CDR3 in amino acids: CASGDTWAYEQYF. CDR3 DNA, as far as it was read: TGTGCCAGCGGTGATACCTGGGCATAT.

A remark on this clone: Germline and genes: mouse. Read coverage stops 3 residues before the CDR3 terminus; the germline J gene supplies the remainder. The V and J genes are TRBV1 and TRBJ1-6, with 7 nucleotides matching TRBD1. TRBJ1-6 is an ORF, and what it does is uncertain. V lost 3 bases, J lost 0 bases, and 5 bases stayed unmatched. This CDR3 comprises 17 residues. Germline assignment: CDR1 NSQYPW and CDR2 LRSPGD (reference sequence). CDR3 residues: CTCSAAGGNSYNSPLYF. Partial CDR3 DNA: TGCACCTGCAGTGCGGCAGGGGGTAATTCCTATAATTCGCCC.

Points on this clone: Here the gene names and germline are mouse. The CDR3 goes on 4 residues after the read ends, and that part is filled in from the germline J gene. The chain carries TRBV19 and TRBJ2-1; a weak D match, TRBD2 (6 bases). This CDR3 region has 16 residues. Per the germline V gene, CDR1 is FNHDT and CDR2 is SITEND (reference sequence). V was trimmed by 1 base and J by 0 bases, leaving 11 bases between them. CDR3 DNA, as far as it was read: TGTGCCAGCAGTATAAGGCCTGGGGCTAACTATGCT. The encoded protein is CASSIRPGANYA. The CDR3, in full, reads CASSIRPGANYAEQFF.

About this clone: Mouse names are used for the genes. Additional DNA sequences in this sample encode the identical CDR3. The sequenced CDR3 bases are TGTGCCTGGAGGGGGACAACAAACACCGGG. It yields the protein CAWRGTTNTG. The complete CDR3 reads CAWRGTTNTGQLYF. The chain combines TRBV31 with TRBJ2-2, with D possibly TRBD1 on 6 matching bases. Sequencing ends 4 residues short of the CDR3 end; the germline J gene provides the rest. Germline V CDR1 and CDR2: GKSSPN, SITVG. V gave up 3 bases and J gave up 0 bases, with 8 bases separating them. The CDR3 sequence is 14 residues long. The whole variable domain, remainder taken from reference TRBV31 and TRBJ2-2, is AQTIHQWPVAEIKAVGSPLSLGCTIKGKSSPNLYWYWQATGGTLQQLFYSITVGQVESVVQLNLSASRPKDDQFILSTEKLLLSHSGFYLCAWRGTTNTGQLYFGEGSKLTVL.

There are a few counts of this clone. Any gene name here is a mouse gene name. CDR3 residues: CASSQETGGASAETLYF. The part of the CDR3 DNA that was read is TGTGCCAGCAGCCAAGAGACTGGGGGGGCTAGTGCAGAA. The V gene is TRBV5, the J gene TRBJ2-3; 12 bases align to TRBD2. Read coverage stops 4 residues before the CDR3 terminus; the germline J gene supplies the remainder. With V trimmed by 0 bases and J by 0 bases, 1 base remained unmatched. The CDR3 length is 17 residues. The V gene's germline CDR1 is LGHNA and CDR2 YNLKQL (reference sequence).

This clone was detected only a few times. Each gene name is a mouse one. The missing CDR3 end, 4 residues past where the read stops, is filled in from the germline J gene. V usage is TRBV4 and J usage is TRBJ2-7, with D tentatively TRBD1 (6 bases). Germline V gene lookup returns CDR1 LGHDT and CDR2 YNNKQL (reference sequence). The CDR3 consists of 12 residues. Incomplete CDR3 DNA: TGTGCCAGCAGCTTACAGGGTTAT. It encodes CASSLQGY. The CDR3 reads in full as CASSLQGYEQYF.

About this clone: These gene names are mouse names. Sequencing ends 4 residues short of the CDR3 end; the germline J gene provides the rest. The chain is built from TRBV5 and TRBJ2-5; 8 bases agree with TRBD1. The CDR3 covers 16 residues. The V and J ends lost 1 base and 2 bases, in that order; junction bases with no gene match: 5. Germline CDR1 is LGHNA and CDR2 is YNLKQL (reference sequence). The CDR3 sequence is CASSQADRGPQDTQYF. Partial CDR3 DNA: TGTGCCAGCAGCCAAGCCGACAGGGGACCCCAAGAC.

Comment on this clone: Mouse germline and gene names are used. The read stops 4 residues short of the end of the CDR3; the missing end is completed from the germline J gene. The rearrangement uses TRBV5 and TRBJ2-3; TRBD1 aligns across 9 bases. Germline lookup yields CDR1 LGHNA and CDR2 YNLKQL (reference sequence). V shed 4 bases, J shed 0 bases, and the junction held 5 bases outside the gene matches. The CDR3 runs to 16 residues. CDR3 in amino acids: CASSPGTGTSAETLYF. The DNA read from the CDR3 is TGTGCCAGCAGCCCAGGGACAGGGACTAGTGCAGAA.

This clone was counted between two and nine times. Gene labels here are mouse ones. The CDR3 spells CTCSPPDRYNSPLYF. The CDR3 bases that were read are TGCACCTGCAGTCCTCCCGACAGATATAATTCGCCC. The chain links TRBV1 to TRBJ1-6, with a possible D match to TRBD1 (5 bases). The read gets to within 3 residues of the CDR3 end, and the germline J gene fills in the rest. TRBJ1-6 is annotated as an ORF whose role is uncertain. The V end lost 5 bases, the J end lost 4 bases, and 12 bases lay between the germline ends. CDR3 size: 15 residues. Germline assignment: CDR1 NSQYPW and CDR2 LRSPGD (reference sequence).

This clone occurred a few times. Gene names and germline match the mouse. Sequencing ends 4 residues short of the CDR3 end; the germline J gene provides the rest. The J gene is TRBJ2-2, the V gene TRBV31, with 7 bases lining up with TRBD2. The germline V gene encodes CDR1 GKSSPN and CDR2 SITVG. CDR3 size: 14 residues. The V and J ends lost 2 bases and 1 base, in that order; junction bases with no gene match: 1. Incomplete CDR3 DNA: TGTGCCTGGAGTATGGGGGGAAACACCGGG. As protein: CAWSMGGNTG. The entire CDR3 sequence reads CAWSMGGNTGQLYF.

As regards this clone: With a much larger clone just one base away, this may be a read error. Here the gene names and germline are mouse. The read comes to an end 4 residues before the CDR3 does, leaving the germline J gene to fill in the end. The sample has other DNA sequences that encode this CDR3 too. The V call is TRBV13-2, the J call TRBJ1-2, with TRBD1 identical over 7 bases. CDR1 and CDR2 from the germline V gene are NNHNN and SYGAGS (reference sequence). V shed 2 bases and J 2 bases; nucleotides not matched to a gene: 0. This CDR3 has 13 residues. CDR3 sequence: CASGDRGNSDYTF. CDR3 DNA (partial): TGTGCCAGCGGTGACAGGGGGAACTCC.

This clone was seen a handful of times. Gene names denote mouse genes. The CDR3 end falls 4 residues outside the read, so it is completed with the germline J gene. The chain recombines TRBV1 with TRBJ2-7; TRBD2 aligns across 11 bases. The V gene's germline CDR1 is NSQYPW and CDR2 LRSPGD (reference sequence). This CDR3 has 15 amino acids. The sequenced CDR3 bases are TGCACCTGCAGTGTGACTGGGGGGGGGTTTTAT. It is translated as CTCSVTGGGFY. The full CDR3 reads CTCSVTGGGFYEQYF. Full variable domain (rest looked up from reference TRBV1 and TRBJ2-7): VTLLEQNPRWRLVPRGQAVNLRCILKNSQYPWMSWYQQDLQKQLQWLFTLRSPGDKEVKSLPGADYLATRVTDTELRLQVANMSQGRTLYCTCSVTGGGFYEQYFGPGTRLTVL.

In regard to this clone: The genes and germline here are from mouse. The CDR3 end falls 4 residues outside the read, so it is completed with the germline J gene. Other DNA sequences within the sample encode an identical CDR3. V usage is TRBV13-2 and J usage is TRBJ2-3; 9 bases are shared with TRBD2. Germline values: CDR1 NNHNN, CDR2 SYGAGS (reference sequence). The CDR3 has 13 residues. V shed 6 bases and J 3 bases; nucleotides not matched to a gene: 2. The CDR3 spells CASEGLGAETLYF. The part of the CDR3 DNA that was read is TGTGCCAGCGAGGGACTGGGAGCAGAA.

For this clone: Mouse names are used for the genes. Sequencing ends 4 residues short of the CDR3 end; the germline J gene provides the rest. V gene TRBV13-3 combines with J gene TRBJ2-2, with D tentatively TRBD1 (6 bases). The germline V gene encodes CDR1 NNHDY and CDR2 SYVADS. V shed 2 bases and J shed 5 bases, with 10 bases lying between them. The CDR3 consists of 14 residues. The CDR3 loop reads CASSEQGGTGQLYF. The part of the CDR3 DNA that was read is TGTGCCAGCAGTGAACAGGGCGGGACCGGG.

The table lists this clone with a few counts. The germline and genes are mouse ones. The CDR3 extends 4 residues past the end of the read, so its final part is completed from the germline J gene. The chain recombines TRBV13-1 with TRBJ2-7; D remains unclear. Deletions cut 2 bases from V and 2 bases from J, with 11 bases between. Germline values: CDR1 NSHNY, CDR2 SYGAGN. The CDR3 sequence is 14 residues long. CDR3 DNA, as far as it was read: TGTGCCAGCAGTGAGAGACAAAAACCCTAT. Its translation: CASSERQKPY. The CDR3 in full is CASSERQKPYEQYF.

This clone was observed many times. Gene names denote mouse genes. Read sequence stops 4 residues before the CDR3 end, and the germline J gene provides the missing end. The identical CDR3 is also encoded by other nucleotide sequences in the sample. This chain links TRBV17 with TRBJ1-1; possible D gene TRBD1, 6 bases. The CDR3 contains 13 residues. Germline loops: CDR1 MNHDT, CDR2 YYDKIL. Trimming removed 3 bases at V and 1 base at J, with 6 bases between. The sequenced part of the CDR3 DNA is TGTGCTAGCAGTAGGGGACAAAACACA. This encodes CASSRGQNT. The complete CDR3 sequence is CASSRGQNTEVFF. The full variable domain, with the rest looked up from reference TRBV17 and TRBJ1-1, is DTTVKQNPRYKLARVGKPVNLICSQTMNHDTMYWYQKKPNQAPKLLLFYYDKILNREADTFEKFQSSRPNNSFCSLYIGSAGLEYSAMYLCASSRGQNTEVFFGKGTRLTVV.

Points on this clone: Given a much more abundant clone one base away, this may be a read error. Mouse names are used for the genes. Read sequence stops 4 residues before the CDR3 end, and the germline J gene provides the missing end. The chain employs TRBV13-2 and TRBJ2-7; possible D gene TRBD1, 5 bases. The V gene's germline CDR1 is NNHNN and CDR2 SYGAGS (reference sequence). The CDR3 consists of 12 residues. CDR3 loop: CASGDAQDEQYF. The CDR3 DNA, read in part, is TGTGCCAGCGGTGATGCACAGGAT.

This clone was picked up a small number of times. Germline and genes: mouse. The same CDR3 is also encoded by other DNA sequences in this sample. CDR3 in amino acids: CASSDARTANSDYTF. CDR3 bases read: TGTGCCAGCAGTGATGCGCGGACAGCAAACTCC. This chain connects TRBV13-1 to TRBJ1-2, with D possibly matching TRBD1 (6 bases). The CDR3 end is not reached by the read, which stops 4 residues before it; the germline J gene fills it in. This CDR3 comprises 15 residues. In germline, CDR1 is NSHNY, CDR2 SYGAGN. Trimming pared 0 bases from V and 0 bases from J, leaving 9 bases between.

Regarding this clone: The gene symbols are mouse symbols. The CDR3 is cut off 4 residues early in the read; its end comes from the germline J gene. In the same sample, other DNA sequences code for this CDR3. This chain joins TRBV19 and TRBJ2-2; 8 nucleotides match TRBD1. Germline V CDR1 and CDR2: FNHDT, SITEND (reference sequence). The ends lost 2 bases at V and 2 bases at J; junction bases unmatched: 2. CDR3 length: 15 amino acids. The CDR3 loop is CASSIRQGNTGQLYF. The sequenced CDR3 bases are TGTGCCAGCAGTATCAGACAGGGGAACACCGGG.

In the case of this clone: The genes are named according to mouse. The CDR3 goes on 4 residues after the read ends, and that part is filled in from the germline J gene. V is TRBV13-1 and J is TRBJ2-1, with 9 bases identical to TRBD2. The CDR3 sequence is 15 residues long. Trimming removed 6 bases from V and 6 bases from J; junction bases left unmatched: 10. From germline, CDR1 is NSHNY and CDR2 SYGAGN. CDR3 in amino acids: CASKRLGENGAEQFF. The sequenced part of the CDR3 DNA is TGTGCCAGCAAAAGACTGGGGGAGAATGGTGCT.

Worth noting for this clone: Each gene name is a mouse one. The missing CDR3 end, 4 residues past where the read stops, is filled in from the germline J gene. This chain connects TRBV13-1 to TRBJ1-2; the D is unclear. This CDR3 has 13 residues. V gave up 1 base and J gave up 2 bases, with 6 bases separating them. Germline V lookup: CDR1 NSHNY, CDR2 SYGAGN. The CDR3 spells CASSDTENSDYTF. The sequenced CDR3 bases are TGTGCCAGCAGTGATACAGAGAACTCC.

Only a few counts were recorded for this clone. Genes here carry mouse names. The CDR3 end falls 4 residues outside the read, so it is completed with the germline J gene. Other DNA sequences in this sample translate to the same CDR3. The V and J genes are TRBV1 and TRBJ2-2; maybe TRBD1 (5 bases). The CDR3 sequence is 14 residues long. The germline CDR1 and CDR2 sequences are NSQYPW and LRSPGD (reference sequence). Trimming stripped 0 bases from V and 4 bases from J, with 6 bases between. This chain's CDR3 is CTCSAERGTGQLYF. Partial CDR3 DNA: TGCACCTGCAGTGCAGAGAGGGGCACCGGG.

In the case of this clone: Genes and germline are mouse. With the read ending 4 residues before the CDR3 end, the germline J gene is used to fill in that end. The chain joins TRBV13-1 to TRBJ1-1; no clear D gene. Germline loops: CDR1 NSHNY, CDR2 SYGAGN. The CDR3 covers 12 residues. CDR3 in amino acids: CASSAQETEVFF. CDR3 bases read: TGTGCCAGCAGTGCTCAGGAGACA.

This clone was observed a few times. Mouse names are used for the genes. Read sequence stops 4 residues before the CDR3 end, and the germline J gene provides the missing end. Different DNA sequences within this sample yield the same CDR3. V gene TRBV5 combines with J gene TRBJ2-7; unclear D gene. V dropped 1 base and J dropped 1 base, with 5 bases sitting between them. Germline assignment: CDR1 LGHNA and CDR2 YNLKQL (reference sequence). The CDR3 contains 13 residues. The CDR3 DNA, read in part, is TGTGCCAGCAGCCAAGGGTCATCCTAT. It is translated as CASSQGSSY. The full CDR3 is CASSQGSSYEQYF.

For this clone: The germline and genes are mouse ones. The read terminates 4 residues ahead of where the CDR3 ends, so the germline J gene completes it. This chain uses TRBV1 with TRBJ2-2; D remains ambiguous. The CDR3 extends over 14 amino acids. Germline V gene sequence: CDR1 NSQYPW, CDR2 LRSPGD (reference sequence). The ends were cut back, 4 bases at V and 1 base at J, with 7 bases in the middle. The CDR3 region is CTCSEQENTGQLYF. The sequenced part of the CDR3 DNA is TGCACCTGCAGTGAGCAGGAAAACACCGGG.

This clone was found a few times. Gene names are the mouse ones. The sequenced fragment ends 4 residues before the CDR3 boundary, so the rest is inferred from the germline J gene. V gene TRBV1 combines with J gene TRBJ2-1; TRBD1 matches at 9 bases. The CDR3 runs to 16 residues. Germline CDR1 is NSQYPW and CDR2 is LRSPGD (reference sequence). CDR3 amino acids: CTCSADPQGAGAEQFF. The part of the CDR3 DNA that was read is TGCACCTGCAGTGCAGATCCACAGGGGGCGGGCGCT.

This clone has a handful of counts. Gene names denote mouse genes. The read ends 4 residues early relative to the CDR3; the germline J gene fills the gap. The chain joins TRBV5 to TRBJ2-3; TRBD1 matches at 7 bases. V was clipped by 0 bases and J by 4 bases; unmatched bases: 4. Germline-derived CDR1 and CDR2 are LGHNA and YNLKQL (reference sequence). There are 15 residues in the CDR3. The CDR3 reads CASSQDNRGPETLYF. CDR3 DNA, as far as it was read: TGTGCCAGCAGCCAAGATAACAGGGGCCCAGAA.

The sample holds a few counts of this clone. Gene names denote mouse genes. The sequenced fragment ends 4 residues before the CDR3 boundary, so the rest is inferred from the germline J gene. The same CDR3 also results from other DNA sequences found in this sample. The rearrangement links TRBV13-3 to TRBJ2-7; TRBD1 agrees at 9 bases. The germline gives CDR1 NNHDY, CDR2 SYVADS. The V gene end was trimmed by 2 bases and the J gene end by 3 bases; junction bases not matched to a gene: 3. The CDR3 consists of 14 residues. The part of the CDR3 DNA that was read is TGTGCCAGCAGTGACCCGGGACAGGGCTAT. Translation: CASSDPGQGY. The full CDR3 protein reads CASSDPGQGYEQYF.

With respect to this clone: The gene names given are mouse names. The CDR3 DNA, read in part, is TGTGCCAGCAGTACCTGGGGGAACACCGGG. Amino acid sequence: CASSTWGNTG. The CDR3 in full is CASSTWGNTGQLYF. The chain employs TRBV19 and TRBJ2-2, with 7 bases fitting TRBD2. The missing CDR3 end, 4 residues past where the read stops, is filled in from the germline J gene. This CDR3 contains 14 residues. Germline trimming cut 3 bases from V and 2 bases from J; bases unmatched to any gene: 1. The germline CDR1 and CDR2 sequences are FNHDT and SITEND (reference sequence).